This T cell receptor beta chain was sequenced for a study of early stage breast cancer tumors. Assay: immunoSEQ multiplex PCR; the TCRdb copy retains only in-frame clones and omits some. This table holds about 72,000 clones, around 80% found once. Trimming left V 4 bases short and J 1 base short, with 15 bases between. This CDR3 is built from 16 residues. CDR1 and CDR2 from the germline V gene are SGDLS and YYNGEE. Sequencing was performed on blood. The chain employs TRBV9 and TRBJ1-3; possibly TRBD1 for D (5 bases). This receptor was taken from a person between 55 and 70 years old with breast cancer. CDR3 coding DNA: TGTGCCAGCAGCCCCGTGGGACGGTCGTCTGGAAACACCATATATTTT. Amino acids: CASSPVGRSSGNTIYF.